This TCR beta chain was captured in a study of blood T cell repertoires in COVID-19. Looking at the study overall: COVID-19 samples from acute and convalescent phases originated in the United States, Italy and Spain.

The table came from immunoSEQ multiplex PCR; TCRdb's copy has only in-frame clones and leaves some out. The table has around 300,000 clones, 75% to 95% seen once. Looked up from germline, CDR1 is SGHVS and CDR2 is FNYEAQ. The CDR3 has 17 residues. Unmatched junction bases numbered 9, after V lost 0 bases and J lost 7 bases. Sequencing was done on a sample of peripheral blood. This TCR derives from a woman in her twenties or thirties with COVID-19, enrolled during active disease. This chain links TRBV7-6 with TRBJ2-7; 13 bases match TRBD2. The CDR3 spells CASSLAQLAGGPGEQYF. In nucleotides, the CDR3 is TGTGCCAGCAGCTTAGCCCAACTAGCGGGAGGGCCGGGTGAGCAGTACTTC. Full variable domain (rest looked up from reference TRBV7-6 and TRBJ2-7): GAGVSQSPRYKVTKRGQDVALRCDPISGHVSLYWYRQALGQGPEFLTYFNYEAQQDKSGLPNDRFSAERPEGSISTLTIQRTEQRDSAMYRCASSLAQLAGGPGEQYFGPGTRLTVT.